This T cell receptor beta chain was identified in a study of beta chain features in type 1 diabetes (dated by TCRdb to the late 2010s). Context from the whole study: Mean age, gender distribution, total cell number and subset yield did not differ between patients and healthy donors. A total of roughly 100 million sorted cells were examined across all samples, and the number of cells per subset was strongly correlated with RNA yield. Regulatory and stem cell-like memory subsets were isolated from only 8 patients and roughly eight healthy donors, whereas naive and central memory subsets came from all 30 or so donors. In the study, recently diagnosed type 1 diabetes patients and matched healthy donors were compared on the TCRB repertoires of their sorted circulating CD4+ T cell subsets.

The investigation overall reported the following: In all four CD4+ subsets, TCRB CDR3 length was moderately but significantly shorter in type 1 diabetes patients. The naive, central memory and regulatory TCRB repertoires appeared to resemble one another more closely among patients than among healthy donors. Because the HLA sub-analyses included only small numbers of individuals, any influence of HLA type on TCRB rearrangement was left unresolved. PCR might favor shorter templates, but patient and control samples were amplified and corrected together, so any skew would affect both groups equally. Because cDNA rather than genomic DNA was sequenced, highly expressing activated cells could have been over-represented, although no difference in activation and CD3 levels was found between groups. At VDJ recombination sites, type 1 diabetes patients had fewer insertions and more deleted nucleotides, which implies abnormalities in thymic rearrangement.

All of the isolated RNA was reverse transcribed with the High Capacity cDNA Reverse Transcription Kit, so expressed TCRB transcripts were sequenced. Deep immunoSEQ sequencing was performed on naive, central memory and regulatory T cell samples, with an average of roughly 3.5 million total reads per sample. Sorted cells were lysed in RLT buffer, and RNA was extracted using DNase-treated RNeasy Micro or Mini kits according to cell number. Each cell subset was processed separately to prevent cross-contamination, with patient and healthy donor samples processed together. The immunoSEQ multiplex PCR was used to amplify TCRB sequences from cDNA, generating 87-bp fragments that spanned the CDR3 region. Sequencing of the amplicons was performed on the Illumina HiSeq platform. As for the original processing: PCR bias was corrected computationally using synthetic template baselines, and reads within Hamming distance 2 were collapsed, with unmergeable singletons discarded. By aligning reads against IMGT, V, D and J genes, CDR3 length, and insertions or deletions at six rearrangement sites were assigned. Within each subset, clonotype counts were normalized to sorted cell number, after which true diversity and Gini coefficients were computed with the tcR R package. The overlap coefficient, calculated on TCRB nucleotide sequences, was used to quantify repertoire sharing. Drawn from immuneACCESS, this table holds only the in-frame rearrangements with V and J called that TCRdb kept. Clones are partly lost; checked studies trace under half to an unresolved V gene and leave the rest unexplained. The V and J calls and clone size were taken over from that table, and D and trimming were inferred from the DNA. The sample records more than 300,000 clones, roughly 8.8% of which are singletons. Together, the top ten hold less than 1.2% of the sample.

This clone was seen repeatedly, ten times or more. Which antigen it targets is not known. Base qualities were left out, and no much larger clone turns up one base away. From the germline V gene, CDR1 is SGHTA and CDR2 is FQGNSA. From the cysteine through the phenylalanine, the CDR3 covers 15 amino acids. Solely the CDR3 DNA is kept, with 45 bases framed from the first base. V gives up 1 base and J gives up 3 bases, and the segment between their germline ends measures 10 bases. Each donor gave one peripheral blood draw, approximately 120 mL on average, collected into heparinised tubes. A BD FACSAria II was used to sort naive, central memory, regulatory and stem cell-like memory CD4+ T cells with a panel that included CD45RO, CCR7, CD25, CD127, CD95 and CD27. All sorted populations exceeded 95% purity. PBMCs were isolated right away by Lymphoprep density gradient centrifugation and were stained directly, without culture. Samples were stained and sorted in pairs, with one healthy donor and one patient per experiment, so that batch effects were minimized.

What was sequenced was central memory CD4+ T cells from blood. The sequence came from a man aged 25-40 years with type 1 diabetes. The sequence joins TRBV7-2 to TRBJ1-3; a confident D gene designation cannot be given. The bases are TGTGCCAGCAGCTTAGGCCTCGGCATTGGAAACACCATATATTTT. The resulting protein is CASSLGLGIGNTIYF. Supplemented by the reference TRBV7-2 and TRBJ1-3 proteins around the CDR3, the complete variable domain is GAGVSQSPSNKVTEKGKDVELRCDPISGHTALYWYRQSLGQGLEFLIYFQGNSAPDKSGLPSDRFSAERTGGSVSTLTIQRTQQEDSAVYLCASSLGLGIGNTIYFGEGSWLTVV.